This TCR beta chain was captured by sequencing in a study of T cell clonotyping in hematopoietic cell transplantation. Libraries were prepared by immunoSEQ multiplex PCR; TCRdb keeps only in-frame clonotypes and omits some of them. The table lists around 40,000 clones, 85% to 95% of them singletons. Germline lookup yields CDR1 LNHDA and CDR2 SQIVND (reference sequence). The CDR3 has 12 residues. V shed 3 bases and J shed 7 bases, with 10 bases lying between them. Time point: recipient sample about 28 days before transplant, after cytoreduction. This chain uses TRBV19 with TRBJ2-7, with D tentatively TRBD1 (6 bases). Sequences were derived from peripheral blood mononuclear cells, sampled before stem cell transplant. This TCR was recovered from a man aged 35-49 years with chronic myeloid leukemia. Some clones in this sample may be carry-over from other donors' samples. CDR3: CASSIRGGEQYF. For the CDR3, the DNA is TGTGCCAGTAGTATCAGGGGCGGGGAGCAGTACTTC.